A selection of T cell receptor beta chains follows, all from one sample in a study of identical twins. TCRdb ran MiXCR on the 5' RACE reads and lists one entry per CDR3 protein. The table records 230,000 or so distinct CDR3 sequences, around 8% of them present only once. These data were likewise used in another study, on yellow fever vaccine responses in identical twins.

The sample comprised CD8+ T cells sorted from blood. These receptors were obtained from a woman aged 18-29 years in good health. Both conserved end residues are part of each CDR3. Fields, in order: D gene, V gene, J gene, clone size, CDR3 protein, CDR3 DNA. The D gene is left open where the match is weak. Expanded clones are given a class, and other clones once, few, many or no size at all.

TRBD1,TRBV5-1,TRBJ2-2,many,CASSLRQGAGTGELFF,TGCGCCAGCAGCCTACGACAGGGGGCAGGAACCGGGGAGCTGTTTTTT
TRBD1,TRBV7-9,TRBJ1-2,many,CASSLGTGGPYGYTF,TGTGCCAGCAGCTTAGGGACAGGGGGCCCCTATGGCTACACCTTC
NA,TRBV9,TRBJ2-7,many,CASSDGAPLAEQYF,TGTGCCAGCAGCGACGGGGCTCCCTTGGCAGAGCAGTACTTC
NA,TRBV27,TRBJ2-1,NA,CASSLALDNYNEQFF,TGTGCCAGCAGTTTAGCCCTCGACAATTACAATGAGCAGTTCTTC
NA,TRBV5-1,TRBJ1-1,few,CASSSRMNTEAFF,TGCGCCAGCAGCTCTCGTATGAACACTGAAGCTTTCTTT
TRBD1,TRBV29-1,TRBJ2-1,NA,CSITVAPTGEVRFF,TGCAGCATCACTGTGGCCCCGACAGGGGAGGTTCGGTTCTTC
TRBD2,TRBV12-3/TRBV12-4,TRBJ2-3,many,CASGTSGTDTQYF,TGTGCCAGCGGGACTAGCGGCACAGATACGCAGTATTTT
TRBD1,TRBV4-2,TRBJ2-1,NA,CASSQEAGQGANEQFF,TGTGCCAGCAGCCAAGAAGCGGGACAGGGGGCGAATGAGCAGTTCTTC
NA,TRBV12-3/TRBV12-4,TRBJ2-1,many,CASSLFPLYNEQFF,TGTGCCAGCAGTTTATTCCCCCTCTACAATGAGCAGTTCTTC
NA,TRBV20-1,TRBJ2-7,NA,CSARPGVGIYEQYF,TGCAGTGCTAGACCCGGGGTGGGAATTTACGAGCAGTACTTC